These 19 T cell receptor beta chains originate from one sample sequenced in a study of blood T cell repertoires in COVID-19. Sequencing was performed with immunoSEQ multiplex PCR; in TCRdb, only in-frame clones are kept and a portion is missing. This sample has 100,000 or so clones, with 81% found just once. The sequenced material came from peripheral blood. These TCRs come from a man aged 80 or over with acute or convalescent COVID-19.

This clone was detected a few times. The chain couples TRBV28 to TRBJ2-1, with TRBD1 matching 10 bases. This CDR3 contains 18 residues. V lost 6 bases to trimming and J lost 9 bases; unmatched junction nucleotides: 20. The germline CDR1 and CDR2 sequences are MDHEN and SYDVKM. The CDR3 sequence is CASRLLAWGRQGASEQFF. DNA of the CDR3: TGTGCCAGCAGACTATTGGCTTGGGGTAGACAGGGGGCGAGTGAGCAGTTCTTC.

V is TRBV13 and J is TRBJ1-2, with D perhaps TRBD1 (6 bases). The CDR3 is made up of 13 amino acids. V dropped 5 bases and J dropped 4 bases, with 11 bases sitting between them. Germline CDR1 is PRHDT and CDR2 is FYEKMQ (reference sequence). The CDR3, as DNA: TGTGCCAGCAGCGTTCAGGGGACCTATGGCTACACCTTC. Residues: CASSVQGTYGYTF.

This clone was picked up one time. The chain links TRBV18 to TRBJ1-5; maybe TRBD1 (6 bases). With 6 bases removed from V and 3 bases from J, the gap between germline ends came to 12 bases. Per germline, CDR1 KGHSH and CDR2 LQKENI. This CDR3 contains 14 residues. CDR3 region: CASSLTGLNQPQHF. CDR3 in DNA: TGTGCCAGCTCCCTCACAGGGCTCAATCAGCCCCAGCATTTT.

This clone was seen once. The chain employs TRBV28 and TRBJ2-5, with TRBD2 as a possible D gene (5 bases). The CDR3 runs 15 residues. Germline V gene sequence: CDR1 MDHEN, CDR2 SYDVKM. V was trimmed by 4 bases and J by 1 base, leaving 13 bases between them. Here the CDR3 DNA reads TGTGCCAGCAGTTCCCCTCGGGAATTCCAAGAGACCCAGTACTTC. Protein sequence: CASSSPREFQETQYF.

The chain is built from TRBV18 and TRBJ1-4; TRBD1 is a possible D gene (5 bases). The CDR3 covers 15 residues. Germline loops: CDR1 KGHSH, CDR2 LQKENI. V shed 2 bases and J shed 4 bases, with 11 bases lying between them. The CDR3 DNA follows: TGTGCCAGCTCACCAAGACAGACTCTTAATGAAAAACTGTTTTTT. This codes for CASSPRQTLNEKLFF.

The CDR3 here is CASSFSAGLNEKLFF. Here the CDR3 DNA reads TGTGCCAGCAGCTTCTCCGCAGGGCTAAATGAAAAACTGTTTTTT. This chain joins TRBV5-4 and TRBJ1-4; D might be TRBD1 (5 bases). Between the trimmed V and J ends, which lost 2 bases and 5 bases, there was a span of 13 bases. Germline loops: CDR1 SGHNT, CDR2 YYREEE (reference sequence). The CDR3 extends over 15 amino acids.

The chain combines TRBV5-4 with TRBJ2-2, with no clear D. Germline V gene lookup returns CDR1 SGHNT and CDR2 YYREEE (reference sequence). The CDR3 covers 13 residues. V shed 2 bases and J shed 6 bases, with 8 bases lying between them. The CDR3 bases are TGTGCCAGCAGCTTTGACTCCTCCGGGGAGCTGTTTTTT. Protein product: CASSFDSSGELFF.

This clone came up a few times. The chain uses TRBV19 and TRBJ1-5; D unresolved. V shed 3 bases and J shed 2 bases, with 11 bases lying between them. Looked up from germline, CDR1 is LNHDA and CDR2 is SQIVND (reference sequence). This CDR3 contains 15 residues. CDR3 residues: CASSISAQGNQPQHF. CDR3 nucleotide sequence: TGTGCCAGTAGTATTTCGGCGCAGGGCAATCAGCCCCAGCATTTT.

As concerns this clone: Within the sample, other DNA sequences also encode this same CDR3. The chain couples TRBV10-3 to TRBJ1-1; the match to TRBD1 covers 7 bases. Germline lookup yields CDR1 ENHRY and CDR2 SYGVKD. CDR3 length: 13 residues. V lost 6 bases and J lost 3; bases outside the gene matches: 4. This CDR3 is CAISDRVDTEAFF. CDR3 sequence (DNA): TGTGCCATCAGCGACAGGGTGGACACTGAAGCTTTCTTT.

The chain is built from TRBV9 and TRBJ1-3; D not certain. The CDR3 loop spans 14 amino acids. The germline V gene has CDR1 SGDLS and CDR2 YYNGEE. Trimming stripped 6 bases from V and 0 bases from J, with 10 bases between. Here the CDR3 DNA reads TGTGCCAGCACTCCGCGGAGCTCTGGAAACACCATATATTTT. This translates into CASTPRSSGNTIYF.

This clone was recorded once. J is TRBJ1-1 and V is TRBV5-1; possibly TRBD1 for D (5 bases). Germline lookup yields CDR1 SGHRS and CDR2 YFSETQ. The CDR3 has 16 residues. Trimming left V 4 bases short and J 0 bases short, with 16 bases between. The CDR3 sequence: CASSPWKGEMNTEAFF. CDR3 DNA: TGCGCCAGCAGCCCATGGAAAGGGGAAATGAACACTGAAGCTTTCTTT.

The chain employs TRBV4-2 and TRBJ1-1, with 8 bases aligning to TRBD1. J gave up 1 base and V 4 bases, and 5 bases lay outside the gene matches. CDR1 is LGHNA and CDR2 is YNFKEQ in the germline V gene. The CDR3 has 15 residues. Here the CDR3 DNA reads TGTGCCAGCAGCCGGGGTCAGGGGGCGAACACTGAAGCTTTCTTT. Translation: CASSRGQGANTEAFF.

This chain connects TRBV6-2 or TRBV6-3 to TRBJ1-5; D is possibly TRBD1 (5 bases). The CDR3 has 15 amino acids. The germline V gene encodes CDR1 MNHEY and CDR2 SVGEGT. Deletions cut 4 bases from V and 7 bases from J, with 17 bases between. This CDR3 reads CASSFLQGGGQPQHF. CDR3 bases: TGTGCCAGCAGTTTCCTCCAGGGAGGAGGACAGCCCCAGCATTTT.

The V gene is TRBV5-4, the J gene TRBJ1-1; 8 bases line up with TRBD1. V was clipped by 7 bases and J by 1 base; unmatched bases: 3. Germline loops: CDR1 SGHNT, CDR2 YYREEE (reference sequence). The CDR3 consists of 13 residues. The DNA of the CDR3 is TGTGCCAGCTTCGGACAGGGGAACACTGAAGCTTTCTTT. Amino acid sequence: CASFGQGNTEAFF.

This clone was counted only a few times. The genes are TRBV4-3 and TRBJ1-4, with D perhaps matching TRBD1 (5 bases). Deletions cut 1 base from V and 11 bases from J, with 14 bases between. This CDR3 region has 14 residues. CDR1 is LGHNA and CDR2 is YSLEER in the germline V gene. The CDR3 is CASSQGQGPGKLFF. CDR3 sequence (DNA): TGCGCCAGCAGCCAAGGCCAGGGTCCAGGGAAACTGTTTTTT.

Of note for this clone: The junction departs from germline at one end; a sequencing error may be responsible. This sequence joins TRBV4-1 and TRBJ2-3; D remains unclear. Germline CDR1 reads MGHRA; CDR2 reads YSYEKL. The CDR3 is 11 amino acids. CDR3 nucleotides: TGCGCCAGCAGCCAAGAGCTGGAGACGTGGTTT. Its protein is CASSQELETWF.

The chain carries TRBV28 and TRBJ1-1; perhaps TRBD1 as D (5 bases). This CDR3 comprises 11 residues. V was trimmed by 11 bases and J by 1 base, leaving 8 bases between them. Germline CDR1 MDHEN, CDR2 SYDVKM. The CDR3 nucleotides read TGTGCCGGAGGGACGAACACTGAAGCTTTCTTT. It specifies CAGGTNTEAFF.

This CDR3 reads CASTSGTEQETQYF. CDR3 sequence (DNA): TGTGCCAGTACCTCCGGGACAGAACAAGAGACCCAGTACTTC. The V call is TRBV28, the J call TRBJ2-5; 7 bases fit TRBD1. The germline V gene has CDR1 MDHEN and CDR2 SYDVKM. The CDR3 contains 14 residues. V lost 9 bases, J lost 2 bases, and 9 bases stayed unmatched.

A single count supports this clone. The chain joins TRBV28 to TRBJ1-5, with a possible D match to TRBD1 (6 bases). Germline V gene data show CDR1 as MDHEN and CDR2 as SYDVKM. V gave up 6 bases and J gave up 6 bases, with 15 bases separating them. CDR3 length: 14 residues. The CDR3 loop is CASRLGGGTQPQHF. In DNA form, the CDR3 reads TGTGCCAGCAGGCTGGGAGGGGGGACTCAGCCCCAGCATTTT.